A single sample gave rise to the 17 T cell receptor beta chains below, sequenced in a study of blood T cell repertoires in COVID-19. Here immunoSEQ multiplex PCR was the method, and the copy in TCRdb shows in-frame clones only, minus some. The sample has fewer than 450,000 clones, nearly 90% seen once. The specimen was PBMCs or T cells enriched from blood (not recorded which). The source of these receptors is a woman in her thirties or forties with acute COVID-19.

The chain is built from TRBV19 and TRBJ1-5; D is unresolved. This CDR3 has 15 residues. Trimming shortened V by 2 bases and J by 0 bases, and 8 bases separated the two germline ends. Germline V gene data show CDR1 as LNHDA and CDR2 as SQIVND (reference sequence). The CDR3 is CASSIFGISNQPQHF. The CDR3 nucleotides read TGTGCCAGTAGTATATTCGGGATTAGCAATCAGCCCCAGCATTTT.

The rearrangement joins TRBV11-2 to TRBJ2-5; 11 bases are shared with TRBD1. CDR1 is SGHAT, CDR2 FQNNGV, per germline. The CDR3 has 14 residues. J gave up 6 bases and V 5 bases, and 5 bases lay outside the gene matches. The CDR3 DNA reads as TGTGCCAGCAGCCCCGGGACAGGGGGAAAGACCCAGTACTTC. It translates to CASSPGTGGKTQYF.

This chain joins TRBV7-9 and TRBJ1-1; possibly TRBD1 for D (5 bases). Trimming removed 7 bases from V and 0 bases from J, with 15 bases in between. Per the germline V gene, CDR1 is SEHNR and CDR2 is FQNEAQ (reference sequence). CDR3 length equals 15 residues. The CDR3 sequence: CASNRDSRVNTEAFF. Written as DNA, the CDR3 is TGTGCCAGCAATAGAGACAGCCGGGTGAACACTGAAGCTTTCTTT.

The chain joins TRBV24-1 to TRBJ1-5; D unresolved. The CDR3 contains 9 residues. V was cut by 12 bases and J by 9 bases, with 8 bases left in between. Looked up from germline, CDR1 is KGHDR and CDR2 is SFDVKD. This CDR3 reads CAPLMPQHF. The DNA of the CDR3 is TGTGCCCCCCTTATGCCCCAGCATTTT.

About this clone: Other DNA sequences of this sample code for an identical CDR3. The chain carries TRBV6-5 and TRBJ1-2; 9 positions agree with TRBD1. Germline CDR1 and CDR2: MNHEY and SVGAGI. V was pared by 6 bases and J by 1 base, with 3 bases of the junction left unmatched. The CDR3 covers 14 residues. CDR3 sequence reads: CASSQGQGNYGYTF. In DNA, the CDR3 is TGTGCCAGCAGCCAGGGACAGGGTAACTATGGCTACACCTTC.

The chain carries TRBV7-6 and TRBJ2-7; TRBD2 matches 9 bases. Germline V gives CDR1 SGHVS, CDR2 FNYEAQ. V was clipped by 5 bases and J by 7 bases; unmatched bases: 9. The CDR3 is 14 amino acids. CDR3 residues: CASSPLAGAGEQYF. In DNA form, the CDR3 reads TGTGCCAGCAGCCCCTTAGCGGGGGCGGGGGAGCAGTACTTC. The full variable domain, completed using reference TRBV7-6 and TRBJ2-7, is GAGVSQSPRYKVTKRGQDVALRCDPISGHVSLYWYRQALGQGPEFLTYFNYEAQQDKSGLPNDRFSAERPEGSISTLTIQRTEQRDSAMYRCASSPLAGAGEQYFGPGTRLTVT.

This clone was observed a single time. V and J are TRBV3-1 (or the pseudogene TRBV3-2) and TRBJ2-5; 8 nucleotides match TRBD2. This CDR3 has 14 residues. Losses at the gene ends were 5 bases for V and 1 base for J; bases not matched to a gene: 3. The germline V gene has CDR1 LGHDT and CDR2 YNNKEL (reference sequence). For the CDR3, the DNA is TGTGCCAGCAGCTACCGGGGGGGCCAAGAGACCCAGTACTTC. This sequence encodes CASSYRGGQETQYF.

This rearrangement joins TRBV10-2 to TRBJ2-2; D is perhaps TRBD1 (5 bases). The V and J ends lost 5 bases and 4 bases respectively, with 11 bases between them. Germline-derived CDR1 and CDR2 are WSHSY and SAAADI. This CDR3 is built from 14 residues. CDR3 DNA sequence: TGCGCCAGCAGTTCCTCGGACACCACCGGGGAGCTGTTTTTT. This gives the protein CASSSSDTTGELFF.

The V gene is TRBV30, the J gene TRBJ1-1; D perhaps matches TRBD1 (6 bases). The V gene's germline CDR1 is GTSNPN and CDR2 SVGIG (reference sequence). V gave up 1 base and J gave up 7 bases, with 7 bases separating them. The CDR3 consists of 11 residues. CDR3 amino acids: CAWSGGGEAFF. CDR3 coding DNA: TGTGCCTGGAGTGGAGGGGGTGAAGCTTTCTTT.

This chain connects TRBV19 to TRBJ1-2; tentative D call: TRBD1 (6 bases). The CDR3 extends over 17 amino acids. Per the germline V gene, CDR1 is LNHDA and CDR2 is SQIVND (reference sequence). V lost 7 bases to trimming and J lost 2 bases, with 23 bases between them. DNA for the CDR3: TGTGCCAGTAACCCTCAAGAGGCCGACAGGAGGAACTATGGCTACACCTTC. Its translation is CASNPQEADRRNYGYTF.

The chain uses TRBV5-8 and TRBJ1-1; a weak D match, TRBD1 (6 bases). CDR3 size: 15 residues. Trimming stripped 4 bases from V and 1 base from J, with 14 bases between. Germline CDR1 and CDR2: SGHTS and YDEGEE. CDR3 amino acids: CASSRGGAQNTEAFF. The CDR3 nucleotides read TGTGCCAGCAGCAGAGGGGGGGCGCAGAACACTGAAGCTTTCTTT.

This sequence joins TRBV10-2 and TRBJ1-2; D is unresolved. This CDR3 has 13 amino acids. The V gene lost 0 bases and the J gene lost 13 bases, with 15 bases spanning the gap. From germline, CDR1 is WSHSY and CDR2 SAAADI. The CDR3 here is CASSESSYRRSTF. DNA for the CDR3: TGCGCCAGCAGTGAGTCGAGCTATCGGAGATCCACCTTC.

A note on this clone: The sample has other DNA sequences that encode this CDR3 too. The chain recombines TRBV7-2 with TRBJ2-1; 14 bases are a match to TRBD2. Germline-derived CDR1 and CDR2 are SGHTA and FQGNSA. Trimming took 3 bases from V and 4 from J; bases not matched to a gene: 2. The CDR3 contains 16 residues. DNA for the CDR3: TGTGCCAGCAGCTTGACTAGCGGGGGGGTATACAATGAGCAGTTCTTC. This translates into CASSLTSGGVYNEQFF.

This chain joins TRBV30 and TRBJ1-1; 7 bases are a match to TRBD1. This CDR3 spans 15 amino acids. V shed 5 bases and J 4 bases; nucleotides not matched to a gene: 13. Germline-derived CDR1 and CDR2 are GTSNPN and SVGIG (reference sequence). As DNA, the CDR3 is TGTGCCTGGTCGGACCGGGACAGAAAGTCCACTGAAGCTTTCTTT. It specifies CAWSDRDRKSTEAFF.

CDR3: CASSVGISGGNQETQYF. DNA of the CDR3: TGTGCCAGCAGCGTGGGGATTAGCGGGGGAAACCAAGAGACCCAGTACTTC. This chain uses TRBV9 with TRBJ2-5; 9 bases align to TRBD2. Germline loops: CDR1 SGDLS, CDR2 YYNGEE. This CDR3 has 17 residues. V shed 2 bases and J 0 bases; nucleotides not matched to a gene: 8.

CDR3 sequence reads: CASSLARWGQGKRGYTF. The CDR3 DNA reads TGTGCCAGCAGCTTAGCCCGATGGGGACAGGGGAAGAGGGGCTACACCTTC. V and J are TRBV7-8 and TRBJ1-2, with 10 nucleotides matching TRBD1. CDR1 is SGHVS and CDR2 is FQNEAQ in the germline V gene. V trimming: 0 bases; J trimming: 8 bases; junction bases outside the gene matches: 12. The CDR3 is 17 residues long.

CDR3 coding DNA: TGCGCCAGCAGCCATAGGGACAGGTCCTCCTACGAGCAGTACTTC. Its translation is CASSHRDRSSYEQYF. The gene calls are TRBV4-1 and TRBJ2-7, with 8 bases aligning to TRBD1. The germline gives CDR1 MGHRA, CDR2 YSYEKL. V lost 3 bases and J lost 0; bases outside the gene matches: 4. The CDR3 totals 15 residues.